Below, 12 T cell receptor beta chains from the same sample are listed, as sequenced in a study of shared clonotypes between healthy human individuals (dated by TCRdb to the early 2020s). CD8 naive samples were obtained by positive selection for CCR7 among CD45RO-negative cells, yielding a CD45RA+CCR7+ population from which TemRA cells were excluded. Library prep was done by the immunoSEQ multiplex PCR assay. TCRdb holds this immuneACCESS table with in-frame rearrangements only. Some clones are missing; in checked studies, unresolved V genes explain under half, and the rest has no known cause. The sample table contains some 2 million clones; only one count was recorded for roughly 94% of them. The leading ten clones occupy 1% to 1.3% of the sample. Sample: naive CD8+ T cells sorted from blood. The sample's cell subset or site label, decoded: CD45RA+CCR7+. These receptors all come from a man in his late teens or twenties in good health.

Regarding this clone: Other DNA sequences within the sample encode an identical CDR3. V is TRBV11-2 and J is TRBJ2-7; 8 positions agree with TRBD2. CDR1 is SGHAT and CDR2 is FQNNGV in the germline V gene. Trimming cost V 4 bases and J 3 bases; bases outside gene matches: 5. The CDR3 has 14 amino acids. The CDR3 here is CASSSGLVIYEQYF. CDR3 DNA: TGTGCCAGCAGCTCGGGACTAGTAATCTACGAGCAGTACTTC.

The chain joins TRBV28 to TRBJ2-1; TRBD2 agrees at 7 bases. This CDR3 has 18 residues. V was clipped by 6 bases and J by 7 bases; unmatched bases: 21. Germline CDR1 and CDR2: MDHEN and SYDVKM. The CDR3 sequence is CASSPPVKAAGWGNEQFF. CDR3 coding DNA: TGTGCCAGCAGCCCACCGGTAAAGGCAGCGGGATGGGGTAATGAGCAGTTCTTC.

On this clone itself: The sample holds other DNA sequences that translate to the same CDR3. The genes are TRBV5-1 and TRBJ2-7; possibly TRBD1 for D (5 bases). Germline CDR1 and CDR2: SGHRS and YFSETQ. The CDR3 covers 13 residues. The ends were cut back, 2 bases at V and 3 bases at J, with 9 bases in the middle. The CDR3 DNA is TGCGCCAGCAGCTTACAGGCTGGCTACGAGCAGTACTTC. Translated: CASSLQAGYEQYF.

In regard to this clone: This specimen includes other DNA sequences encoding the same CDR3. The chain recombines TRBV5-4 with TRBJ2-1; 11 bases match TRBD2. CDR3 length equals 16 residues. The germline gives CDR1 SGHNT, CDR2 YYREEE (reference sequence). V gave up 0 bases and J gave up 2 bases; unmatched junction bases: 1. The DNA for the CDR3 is TGTGCCAGCAGCTTGGTAGCGGGAGGGCCCTACAATGAGCAGTTCTTC. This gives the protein CASSLVAGGPYNEQFF.

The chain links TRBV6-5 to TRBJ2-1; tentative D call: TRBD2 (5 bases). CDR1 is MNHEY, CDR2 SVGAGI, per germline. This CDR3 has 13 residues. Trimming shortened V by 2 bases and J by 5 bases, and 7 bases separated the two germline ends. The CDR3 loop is CASSYPGNNEQFF. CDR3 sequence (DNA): TGTGCCAGCAGTTACCCGGGGAACAATGAGCAGTTCTTC.

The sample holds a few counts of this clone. CDR3 amino acids: CASSQEAEGGSPLHF. The CDR3 region has the DNA TGCGCCAGCAGCCAAGAAGCGGAAGGTGGTTCACCCCTCCACTTT. The chain employs TRBV4-3 and TRBJ1-6; no clear D. Germline lookup yields CDR1 LGHNA and CDR2 YSLEER. CDR3 length equals 15 residues. Deletions cut 0 bases from V and 9 bases from J, with 12 bases between.

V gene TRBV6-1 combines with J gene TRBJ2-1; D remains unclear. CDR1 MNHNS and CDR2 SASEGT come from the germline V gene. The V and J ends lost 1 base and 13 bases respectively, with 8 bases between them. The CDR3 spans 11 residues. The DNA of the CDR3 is TGTGCCAGCAGTGAAGGTGTCAGCCAGTTCTTC. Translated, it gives CASSEGVSQFF.

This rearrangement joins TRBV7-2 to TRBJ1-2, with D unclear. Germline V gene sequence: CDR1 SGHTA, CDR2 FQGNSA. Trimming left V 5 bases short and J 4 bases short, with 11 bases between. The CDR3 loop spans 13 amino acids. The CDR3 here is CASSLDRAYGYTF. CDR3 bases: TGTGCCAGCAGCCTCGACCGGGCCTATGGCTACACCTTC. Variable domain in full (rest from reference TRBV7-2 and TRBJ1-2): GAGVSQSPSNKVTEKGKDVELRCDPISGHTALYWYRQSLGQGLEFLIYFQGNSAPDKSGLPSDRFSAERTGGSVSTLTIQRTQQEDSAVYLCASSLDRAYGYTFGSGTRLTVV.

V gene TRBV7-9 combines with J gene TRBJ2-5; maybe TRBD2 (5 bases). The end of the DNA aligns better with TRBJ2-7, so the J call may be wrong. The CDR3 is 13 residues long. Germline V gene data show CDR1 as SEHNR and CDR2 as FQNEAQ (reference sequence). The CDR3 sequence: CASSSGMLVEQYF. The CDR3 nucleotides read TGTGCCAGCAGCTCCGGGATGCTCGTCGAGCAGTACTTC.

The CDR3: CASSQLALSYGYTF. The CDR3 DNA reads TGCGCCAGCAGTCAACTCGCCCTTTCCTATGGCTACACCTTC. V usage is TRBV23-1 and J usage is TRBJ1-2; D is uncertain. TRBV23-1 is treated as an ORF (open reading frame) with a function not yet certain. Deletions cut 2 bases from V and 4 bases from J, with 11 bases between. The CDR3 is 14 residues long.

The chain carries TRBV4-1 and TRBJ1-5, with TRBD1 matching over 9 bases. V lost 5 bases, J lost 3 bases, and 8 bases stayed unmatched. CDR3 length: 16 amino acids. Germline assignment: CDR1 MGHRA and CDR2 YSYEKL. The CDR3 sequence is CASSTMGQGSNQPQHF. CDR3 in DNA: TGCGCCAGCAGCACAATGGGACAGGGCTCCAATCAGCCCCAGCATTTT.

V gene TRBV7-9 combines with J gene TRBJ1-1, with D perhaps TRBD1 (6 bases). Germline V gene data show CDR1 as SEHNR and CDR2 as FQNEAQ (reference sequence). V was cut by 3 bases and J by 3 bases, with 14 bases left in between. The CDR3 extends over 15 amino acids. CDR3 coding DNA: TGTGCCAGCAGCTTCCAGGGGAGTCAAGACACTGAAGCTTTCTTT. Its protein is CASSFQGSQDTEAFF.